Below, 24 T cell receptor beta chains from the same sample are listed, as sequenced in a study of regulatory T cells in long-lasting Graves disease. Time point specified: newly diagnosed GD, antithyroid drugs for less than 3 months. From PBMCs, RNA was extracted and then used to make the TCR library. Relying on iRepertoire HTBI primers and Arm-PCR of CDR3 regions, the team built TCR beta libraries. Each CDR3 protein is one row after TCRdb ran MiXCR on the multiplex PCR reads. This repertoire shows under 300,000 distinct CDR3 sequences, about 18% found once; its top ten account for 11% to 15%. These data are also associated with another study on T cells in Graves' hyperthyroidism and ophthalmopathy.

The source was peripheral blood mononuclear cells (PBMCs), collected at new diagnosis, from a patient treated with antithyroid drugs. These receptors all stem from a woman younger than 45 with Graves disease.

The chain links TRBV12-5 to TRBJ2-1; D gene ambiguous. V was trimmed by 5 bases and J by 0 bases, leaving 14 bases between them. The CDR3 totals 16 residues. Looked up from germline, CDR1 is LGHNT and CDR2 is FRNRAP. The CDR3 loop reads CASGGSRARSYNEQFF. The CDR3 coding sequence is TGTGCTAGTGGTGGGTCCCGGGCTCGCTCCTACAATGAGCAGTTCTTC.

On this clonotype: A far larger clone differs by one base, so this is likely a read error. The rearrangement joins TRBV5-1 to TRBJ2-3; TRBD1 matches at 7 bases. This CDR3 region has 16 residues. Germline assignment: CDR1 SGHRS and CDR2 YFSETQ. This CDR3 is CASSLNRGISADTQYF. The CDR3 DNA sequence: TGTGCCAGCAGCTTAAACAGGGGCATAAGCGCAGATACGCAGTATTTT.

This clonotype was counted ten times or more. The chain has TRBV12-3 or TRBV12-4 and TRBJ1-1; TRBD1 matches 7 bases. The CDR3 has 16 residues. J lost 1 base, V lost 4 bases, and 9 bases had no gene match. CDR3 coding DNA: TGTGCCAGCAGTTCTCACCCAGGACAGGAGAACACTGAAGCTTTCTTT. Amino acid sequence: CASSSHPGQENTEAFF.

This clonotype was found many times. The rearrangement links TRBV11-2 to TRBJ1-6; no definite D call. The CDR3 length is 17 residues. CDR1 SGHAT and CDR2 FQNNGV come from the germline V gene. V lost 1 base and J 0 bases, leaving 10 bases between the germline ends. The CDR3 reads CASSLGFVSSYNSPLHF. In nucleotides, the CDR3 is TGTGCCAGCAGCTTAGGTTTTGTTAGCTCCTATAATTCACCCCTCCACTTT.

This clonotype was observed at least ten times. The rearrangement joins TRBV9 to TRBJ2-3; perhaps TRBD2 as D (6 bases). In germline, CDR1 is SGDLS, CDR2 YYNGEE. The length of the CDR3 is 14 residues. V shed 0 bases and J shed 6 bases, with 11 bases lying between them. The CDR3 loop is CASSVGKDYDTQYF. The CDR3 DNA follows: TGTGCCAGCAGCGTAGGAAAGGACTATGATACGCAGTATTTT.

This clonotype was observed at least ten times. The chain joins TRBV6-1 to TRBJ2-3; the D gene is possibly TRBD2 (6 bases). The CDR3 totals 14 residues. The germline gives CDR1 MNHNS, CDR2 SASEGT. V was shortened by 5 bases and J by 4 bases, with 13 bases between the two germline ends. The CDR3 DNA follows: TGTGCCAGCAGTAGGGACTCGAGTTCAGATACGCAGTATTTT. Translation: CASSRDSSSDTQYF.

The sample holds a few counts of this clonotype. The gene calls are TRBV19 and TRBJ1-1; no firm D call. Germline V gives CDR1 LNHDA, CDR2 SQIVND (reference sequence). With 5 bases removed from V and 8 bases from J, the gap between germline ends came to 9 bases. This CDR3 is built from 11 residues. The CDR3 is CASSARIEAFF. For the CDR3, the DNA is TGTGCCAGTAGTGCCCGGATAGAAGCTTTCTTT.

At least ten counts were recorded for this clonotype. The V gene is TRBV14, the J gene TRBJ1-2; TRBD1 aligns across 9 bases. This CDR3 comprises 14 residues. J lost 8 bases, V lost 2 bases, and 6 bases had no gene match. CDR1 and CDR2 from the germline V gene are SGHDN and FVKESK. This CDR3 is CASSQRDRVEGYTF. CDR3 bases: TGTGCCAGCAGCCAACGGGACAGGGTAGAAGGCTACACCTTC.

The table lists this clonotype with a few counts. The V gene is TRBV9, the J gene TRBJ1-2; unclear D gene. The V gene lost 6 bases and the J gene lost 5 bases, with 17 bases spanning the gap. The CDR3 consists of 14 residues. Germline CDR1 is SGDLS and CDR2 is YYNGEE. The CDR3 protein is CASTTDGFPYGYTF. Written as DNA, the CDR3 is TGTGCCAGCACCACGGACGGATTCCCGTATGGCTACACCTTC. Supplemented by reference TRBV9 and TRBJ1-2, the full variable domain reads DSGVTQTPKHLITATGQRVTLRCSPRSGDLSVYWYQQSLDQGLQFLIQYYNGEERAKGNILERFSAQQFPDLHSELNLSSLELGDSALYFCASTTDGFPYGYTFGSGTRLTVV.

This clonotype was counted a few times. The chain employs TRBV20-1 and TRBJ2-7; 9 bases are shared with TRBD1. The V gene's germline CDR1 is DFQATT and CDR2 SNEGSKA (reference sequence). The CDR3 has 14 amino acids. J lost 6 bases, V lost 1 base, and 7 bases had no gene match. CDR3 sequence reads: CSARVTGGIGEQYF. The DNA of the CDR3 is TGCAGTGCTAGAGTAACAGGGGGCATAGGCGAGCAGTACTTC.

In DNA form, the CDR3 reads TGTGCCAGCAGCCGGGAACTCTACAATGAGCAGTTCTTC. It specifies CASSRELYNEQFF. V and J are TRBV7-9 and TRBJ2-1; a possible D gene is TRBD2 (5 bases). V was shortened by 5 bases and J by 3 bases, with 8 bases between the two germline ends. This CDR3 region has 13 residues. In germline, CDR1 is SEHNR, CDR2 FQNEAQ (reference sequence).

This clonotype was observed at least ten times. The V gene is TRBV25-1, the J gene TRBJ1-1; 10 bases align to TRBD1. CDR1 is MGHDK and CDR2 is SYGVNS in the germline V gene. After removal of 5 bases from V and 2 bases from J, the junction contained 8 bases not matched to a gene. This CDR3 has 16 amino acids. CDR3 amino acids: CASSPGQGLRNTEAFF. CDR3 nucleotide sequence: TGTGCCAGCAGTCCGGGACAGGGGTTGAGAAACACTGAAGCTTTCTTT.

This clonotype was found many times. The chain employs TRBV2 and TRBJ2-7, with D possibly being TRBD2 (5 bases). Trimming took off 7 bases at V and 2 bases at J, with 18 bases between the two ends. CDR1 is SNHLY and CDR2 is FYNNEI in the germline V gene. The CDR3 is 15 residues long. The CDR3 loop reads CASKVASGIPYEQYF. The DNA of the CDR3 is TGTGCCAGCAAGGTCGCCTCGGGGATCCCCTACGAGCAGTACTTC.

This clonotype has ten or more counts. The chain carries TRBV7-2 and TRBJ1-1; 7 bases are shared with TRBD1. The CDR3 extends over 17 amino acids. V lost 1 base, J lost 0 bases, and 8 bases stayed unmatched. The germline V gene encodes CDR1 SGHTA and CDR2 FQGNSA. This CDR3 is CASSLGGTVYLNTEAFF. The CDR3 region has the DNA TGTGCCAGCAGCTTAGGGGGGACAGTCTACCTGAACACTGAAGCTTTCTTT.

This clonotype was observed many times. Here the CDR3 DNA reads TGTGCCAGCAGCGGCGACGGGACTATTGGCTACACCTTC. Translated, it gives CASSGDGTIGYTF. This rearrangement joins TRBV7-8 to TRBJ1-2; the D gene is possibly TRBD1 (5 bases). Germline CDR1 and CDR2: SGHVS and FQNEAQ. This CDR3 has 13 amino acids. Trimming took off 5 bases at V and 7 bases at J, with 14 bases between the two ends. Complete variable domain (other parts from reference TRBV7-8 and TRBJ1-2): GAGVSQSPRYKVAKRGQDVALRCDPISGHVSLFWYQQALGQGPEFLTYFQNEAQLDKSGLPSDRFFAERPEGSVSTLKIQRTQQEDSAVYLCASSGDGTIGYTFGSGTRLTVV.

The chain joins TRBV20-1 to TRBJ2-3, with TRBD2 matching 10 bases. The CDR3 spans 14 residues. V lost 6 bases to trimming and J lost 6 bases; unmatched junction nucleotides: 9. From germline, CDR1 is DFQATT and CDR2 SNEGSKA (reference sequence). The CDR3 protein is CSAPIAGGADTQYF. Here the CDR3 DNA reads TGCAGTGCCCCGATAGCGGGGGGAGCGGATACGCAGTATTTT.

This clonotype was observed at least ten times. The chain joins TRBV6-1 to TRBJ1-2; no clear D. V gave up 4 bases and J gave up 2 bases, with 8 bases separating them. From germline, CDR1 is MNHNS and CDR2 SASEGT. The CDR3 is 13 amino acids. CDR3 region: CASSVRTNYGYTF. In nucleotides, the CDR3 is TGTGCCAGCAGTGTCAGAACAAACTATGGCTACACCTTC.

This clonotype was detected ten times or more. The V and J genes are TRBV18 and TRBJ1-2, with D possibly TRBD1 on 6 matching bases. The CDR3 extends over 14 amino acids. Trimming pared 1 base from V and 8 bases from J, leaving 14 bases between. Per the germline V gene, CDR1 is KGHSH and CDR2 is LQKENI. The CDR3 protein is CASSPLRGDNGYTF. The CDR3 DNA reads as TGTGCCAGCTCACCACTAAGGGGGGATAACGGCTACACCTTC.

This clonotype has ten or more counts. The chain recombines TRBV3-1 with TRBJ2-3, with 12 bases lining up with TRBD2. V was pared by 3 bases and J by 2 bases, with 3 bases of the junction left unmatched. Germline CDR1 LGHDT, CDR2 YNNKEL (reference sequence). The CDR3 has 16 residues. CDR3 nucleotides: TGTGCCAGCAGCCAGAGGACTAGCGGGAACACAGATACGCAGTATTTT. Amino acids: CASSQRTSGNTDTQYF.

This clonotype occurred many times. The chain is built from TRBV20-1 and TRBJ2-3; D is uncertain. The V gene lost 3 bases and the J gene lost 0 bases, with 7 bases spanning the gap. Germline CDR1 and CDR2: DFQATT and SNEGSKA (reference sequence). This CDR3 has 13 residues. CDR3 sequence (DNA): TGCAGTGCTAGGCTCCGGAGCACAGATACGCAGTATTTT. Residues: CSARLRSTDTQYF.

This clonotype was seen many times. The chain joins TRBV3-1 to TRBJ1-2; TRBD1 might be the D (6 bases). CDR3 size: 15 residues. Trimming cost V 4 bases and J 2 bases, with 14 bases left between them. Germline V CDR1 and CDR2: LGHDT, YNNKEL (reference sequence). CDR3 DNA: TGTGCCAGCAGCCTTCGACAGGCGATAAACTATGGCTACACCTTC. Translated: CASSLRQAINYGYTF. The entire variable domain, with the rest obtained from reference TRBV3-1 and TRBJ1-2, is as follows: DTAVSQTPKYLVTQMGNDKSIKCEQNLGHDTMYWYKQDSKKFLKIMFSYNNKELIINETVPNRFSPKSPDKAHLNLHINSLELGDSAVYFCASSLRQAINYGYTFGSGTRLTVV.

This clonotype appeared many times. This sequence joins TRBV7-9 and TRBJ1-1, with 7 bases lining up with TRBD1. The CDR3 covers 14 residues. Per germline, CDR1 SEHNR and CDR2 FQNEAQ (reference sequence). J was trimmed by 8 bases and V by 6 bases; bases with no gene match: 12. The CDR3 nucleotides are TGTGCCAGCAGGGCCGGGACAGATATTTGGGAAGCTTTCTTT. Translation: CASRAGTDIWEAFF.

This clonotype was seen many times. This chain uses TRBV12-3 or TRBV12-4 with TRBJ1-2, with D hard to call. The CDR3 runs to 11 residues. Trimming cost V 5 bases and J 7 bases, with 8 bases left between them. The CDR3 is CASSPAAGYTF. CDR3 nucleotides: TGTGCCAGCAGTCCCGCAGCTGGCTACACCTTC.

This clonotype was observed many times. The genes are TRBV12-3 or TRBV12-4 and TRBJ1-3; D may be TRBD1 (5 bases). This CDR3 spans 15 amino acids. Trimming left V 5 bases short and J 4 bases short, with 15 bases between. CDR3 sequence (DNA): TGTGCCAGCAGTCCCTCGGGGGGAAAGGGAAACACCATATATTTT. It yields the protein CASSPSGGKGNTIYF.